This TCR beta chain was recovered during a study of blood T cell repertoires in COVID-19. Study details: Samples taken during acute and convalescent COVID-19 were collected in the United States, Italy and Spain. PBMCs, B-cell-depleted T cells, or T cells provided the cDNA or gDNA that made up the material.

Source study methods: Nucleated cell counts were estimated from reference gene primer amplification. Generated by immunoSEQ multiplex PCR, the TCRdb table keeps only in-frame clones and is missing some. V and J calls and clone size are those listed in that table; D and trimming were worked out from the DNA. The table lists 200,000 or so clones, 80% to 90% of them singletons. This TCR derives from a woman in her sixties or seventies with active or convalescent COVID-19. The source material was peripheral blood.

In DNA form, the CDR3 reads TGTGCCAGCAGTGTACAGGCCGCAACTAATGAAAAACTGTTTTTT. Its translation is CASSVQAATNEKLFF. The chain carries TRBV2 and TRBJ1-4, with D possibly matching TRBD1 (5 bases). Germline values: CDR1 SNHLY, CDR2 FYNNEI. The V and J ends lost 4 bases and 0 bases respectively, with 9 bases between them. This CDR3 spans 15 amino acids.